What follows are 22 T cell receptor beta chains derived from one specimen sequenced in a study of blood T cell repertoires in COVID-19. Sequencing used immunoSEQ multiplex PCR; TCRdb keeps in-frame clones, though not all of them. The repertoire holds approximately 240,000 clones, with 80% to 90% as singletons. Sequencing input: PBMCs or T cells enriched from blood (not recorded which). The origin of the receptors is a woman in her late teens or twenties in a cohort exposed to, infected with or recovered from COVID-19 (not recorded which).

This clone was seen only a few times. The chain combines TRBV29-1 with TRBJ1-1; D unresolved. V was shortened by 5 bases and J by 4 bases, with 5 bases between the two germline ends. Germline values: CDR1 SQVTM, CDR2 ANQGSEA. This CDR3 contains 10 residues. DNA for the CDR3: TGCAGCGTTCCAGGCACTGAAGCTTTCTTT. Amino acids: CSVPGTEAFF.

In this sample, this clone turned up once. CDR3 loop: CASSLTGGPGEQYF. The CDR3 DNA sequence: TGTGCCAGCAGCTTAACGGGAGGGCCGGGCGAGCAGTACTTC. The rearrangement joins TRBV7-3 to TRBJ2-7, with 7 bases that match TRBD2. Germline V gene sequence: CDR1 SGHTA, CDR2 FQGTGA. V shed 0 bases and J 6 bases; nucleotides not matched to a gene: 5. This CDR3 has 14 amino acids.

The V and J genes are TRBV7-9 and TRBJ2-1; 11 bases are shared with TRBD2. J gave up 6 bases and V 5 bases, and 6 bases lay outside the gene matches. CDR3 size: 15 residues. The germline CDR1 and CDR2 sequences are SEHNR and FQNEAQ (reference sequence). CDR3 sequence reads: CASSPLAGVVNEQFF. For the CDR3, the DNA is TGTGCCAGCAGCCCACTAGCGGGAGTTGTCAATGAGCAGTTCTTC.

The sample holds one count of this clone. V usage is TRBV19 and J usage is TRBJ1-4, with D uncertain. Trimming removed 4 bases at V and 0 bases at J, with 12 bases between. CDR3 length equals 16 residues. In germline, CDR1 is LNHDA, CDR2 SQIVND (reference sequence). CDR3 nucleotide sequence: TGTGCCAGTAGTACATTCGCAGTCACAACTAATGAAAAACTGTTTTTT. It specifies CASSTFAVTTNEKLFF.

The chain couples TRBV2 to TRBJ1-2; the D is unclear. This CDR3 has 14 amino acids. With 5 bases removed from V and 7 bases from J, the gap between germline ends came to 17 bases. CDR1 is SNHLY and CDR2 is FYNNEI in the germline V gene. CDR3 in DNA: TGTGCCAGCAGTCGAGATGGAGGAGGCGGTGGCTACACCTTC. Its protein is CASSRDGGGGGYTF. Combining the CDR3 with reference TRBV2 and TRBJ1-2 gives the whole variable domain EPEVTQTPSHQVTQMGQEVILRCVPISNHLYFYWYRQILGQKVEFLVSFYNNEISEKSEIFDDQFSVERPDGSNFTLKIRSTKLEDSAMYFCASSRDGGGGGYTFGSGTRLTVV.

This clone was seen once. For the CDR3, the DNA is TGTGCCAGCAGCGACAGGGGGCGACTCAATGAAAAACTGTTTTTT. As protein: CASSDRGRLNEKLFF. V and J are TRBV9 and TRBJ1-4; 9 bases align to TRBD1. This CDR3 is 15 amino acids long. J was trimmed by 5 bases and V by 3 bases; bases with no gene match: 5. In germline, CDR1 is SGDLS, CDR2 YYNGEE.

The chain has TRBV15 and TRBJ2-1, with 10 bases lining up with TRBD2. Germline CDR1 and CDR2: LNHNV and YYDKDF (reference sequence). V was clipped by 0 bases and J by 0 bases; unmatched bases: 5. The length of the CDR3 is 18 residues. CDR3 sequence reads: CATSRDLLAGSSYNEQFF. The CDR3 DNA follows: TGTGCCACCAGCAGAGATCTACTAGCGGGAAGCTCCTACAATGAGCAGTTCTTC.

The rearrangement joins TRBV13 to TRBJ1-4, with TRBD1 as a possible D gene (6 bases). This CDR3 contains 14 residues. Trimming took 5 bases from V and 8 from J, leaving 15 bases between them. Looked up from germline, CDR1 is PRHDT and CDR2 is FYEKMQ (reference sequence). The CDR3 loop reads CASSQPGGSEKLFF. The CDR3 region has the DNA TGTGCCAGCAGCCAGCCGGGGGGCAGCGAAAAACTGTTTTTT. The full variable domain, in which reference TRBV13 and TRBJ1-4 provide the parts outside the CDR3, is AAGVIQSPRHLIKEKRETATLKCYPIPRHDTVYWYQQGPGQDPQFLISFYEKMQSDKGSIPDRFSAQQFSDYHSELNMSSLELGDSALYFCASSQPGGSEKLFFGSGTQLSVL.

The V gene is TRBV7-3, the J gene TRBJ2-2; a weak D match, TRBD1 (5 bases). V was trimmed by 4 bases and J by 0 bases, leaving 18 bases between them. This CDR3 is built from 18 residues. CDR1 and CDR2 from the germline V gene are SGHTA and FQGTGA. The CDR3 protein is CASSSRLTATANTGELFF. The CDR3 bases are TGTGCCAGCAGCTCGAGATTGACAGCAACCGCGAACACCGGGGAGCTGTTTTTT.

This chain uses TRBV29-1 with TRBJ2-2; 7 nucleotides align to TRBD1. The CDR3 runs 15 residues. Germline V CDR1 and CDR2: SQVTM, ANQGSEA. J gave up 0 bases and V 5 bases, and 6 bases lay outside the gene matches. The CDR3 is CSVLTGKTNTGELFF. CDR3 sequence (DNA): TGCAGCGTTCTGACAGGGAAGACGAACACCGGGGAGCTGTTTTTT.

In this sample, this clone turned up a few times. Written as DNA, the CDR3 is TGTGCCAGCAGTCCCATCCCGTGGCACGCCTCTGGAAACACCATATATTTT. Translating gives CASSPIPWHASGNTIYF. The gene calls are TRBV6-6 and TRBJ1-3; D gene uncertain. V gave up 5 bases and J gave up 0 bases, with 17 bases separating them. Looked up from germline, CDR1 is MNHNY and CDR2 is SVGAGI (reference sequence). This CDR3 is 17 amino acids long.

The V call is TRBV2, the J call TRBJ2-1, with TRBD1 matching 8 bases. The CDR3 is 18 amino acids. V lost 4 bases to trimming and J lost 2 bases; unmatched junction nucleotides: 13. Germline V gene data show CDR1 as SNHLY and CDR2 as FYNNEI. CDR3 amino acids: CASSARPPTGETYNEQFF. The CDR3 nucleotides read TGTGCCAGCAGTGCCCGCCCGCCGACAGGGGAGACCTACAATGAGCAGTTCTTC.

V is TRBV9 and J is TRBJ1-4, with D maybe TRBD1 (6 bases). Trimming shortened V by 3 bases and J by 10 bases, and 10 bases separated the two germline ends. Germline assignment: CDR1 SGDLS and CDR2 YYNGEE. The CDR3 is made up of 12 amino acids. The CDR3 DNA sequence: TGTGCCAGCAGCGCAAAAGGGGGAAAACTGTTTTTT. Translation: CASSAKGGKLFF.

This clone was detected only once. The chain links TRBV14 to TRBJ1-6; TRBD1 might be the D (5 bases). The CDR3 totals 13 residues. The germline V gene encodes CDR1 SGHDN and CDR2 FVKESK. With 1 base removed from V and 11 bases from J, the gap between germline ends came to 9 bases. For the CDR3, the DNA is TGTGCCAGCAGCCAAGGACAGCCGACACCCCTCCACTTT. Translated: CASSQGQPTPLHF.

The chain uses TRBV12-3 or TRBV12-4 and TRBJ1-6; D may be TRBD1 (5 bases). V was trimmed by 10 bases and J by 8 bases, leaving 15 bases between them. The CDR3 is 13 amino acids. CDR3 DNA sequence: TGTGCCATTTCCAGGGTGCAAGATTCACCCCTCCACTTT. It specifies CAISRVQDSPLHF.

CDR3 protein: CASNPGLAVNEQFF. CDR3 DNA sequence: TGTGCCAGCAACCCGGGACTAGCGGTCAATGAGCAGTTCTTC. The V and J genes are TRBV7-9 and TRBJ2-1; 11 bases fit TRBD2. The J segment lost 6 bases and the V segment lost 7 bases, leaving 5 bases of the junction unmatched. The CDR3 totals 14 residues. CDR1 and CDR2 (germline): SEHNR, FQNEAQ (reference sequence).

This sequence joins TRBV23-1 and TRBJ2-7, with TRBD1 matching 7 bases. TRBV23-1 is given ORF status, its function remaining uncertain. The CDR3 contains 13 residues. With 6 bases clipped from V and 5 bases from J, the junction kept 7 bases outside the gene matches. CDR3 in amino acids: CASRTGSPNEQYF. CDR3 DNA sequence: TGCGCCAGCAGGACAGGGAGCCCCAACGAGCAGTACTTC.

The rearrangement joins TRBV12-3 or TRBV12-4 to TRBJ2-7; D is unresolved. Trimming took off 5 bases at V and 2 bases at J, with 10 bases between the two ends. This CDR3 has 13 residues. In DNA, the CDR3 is TGTGCCAGCAGTAGCCCGCCAACCTACGAGCAGTACTTC. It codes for CASSSPPTYEQYF.

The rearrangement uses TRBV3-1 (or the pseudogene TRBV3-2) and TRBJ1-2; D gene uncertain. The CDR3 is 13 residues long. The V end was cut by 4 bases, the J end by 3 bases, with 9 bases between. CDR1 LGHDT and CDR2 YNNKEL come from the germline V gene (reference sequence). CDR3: CASSPDGDYGYTF. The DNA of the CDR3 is TGTGCCAGCAGCCCCGACGGAGACTATGGCTACACCTTC.

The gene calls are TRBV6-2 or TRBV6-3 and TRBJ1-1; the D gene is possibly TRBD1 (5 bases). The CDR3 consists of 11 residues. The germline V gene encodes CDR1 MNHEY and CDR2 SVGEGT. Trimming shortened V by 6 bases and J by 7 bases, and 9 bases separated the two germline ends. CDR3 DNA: TGTGCCAGCAGCCCCGGGGGTGAAGCTTTCTTT. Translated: CASSPGGEAFF.

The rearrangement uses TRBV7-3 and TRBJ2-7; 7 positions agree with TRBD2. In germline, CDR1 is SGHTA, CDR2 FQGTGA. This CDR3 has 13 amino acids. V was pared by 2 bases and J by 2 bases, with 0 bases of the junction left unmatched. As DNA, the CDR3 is TGTGCCAGCAGCTTAGGACTAGCCTACGAGCAGTACTTC. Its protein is CASSLGLAYEQYF.

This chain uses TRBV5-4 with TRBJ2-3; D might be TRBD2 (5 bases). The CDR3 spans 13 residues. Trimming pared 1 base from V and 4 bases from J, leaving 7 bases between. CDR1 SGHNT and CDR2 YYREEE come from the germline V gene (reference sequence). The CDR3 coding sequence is TGTGCCAGCAGCTTGACTAGGGCAGATACGCAGTATTTT. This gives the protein CASSLTRADTQYF. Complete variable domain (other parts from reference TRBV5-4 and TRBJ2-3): ETGVTQSPTHLIKTRGQQVTLRCSSQSGHNTVSWYQQALGQGPQFIFQYYREEENGRGNFPPRFSGLQFPNYSSELNVNALELDDSALYLCASSLTRADTQYFGPGTRLTVL.